The clone carrying this TCR beta chain was recorded many times. Thyroid surgery took place with no prior treatment in any patient. In the source study's methods: What underpinned the distant-metastasis classifier for papillary thyroid cancer was the set of CDR3 differences across clinicopathological groups. TCRdb re-called the PCR reads with MiXCR. The V and J calls were not made by the authors but by TCRdb's processing. The sample contains about 39,000 clones, roughly a sixth of which appear only once. This sample stems from a study of metastatic and nonmetastatic thyroid tumors. In the study overall: Patients with malignant and benign thyroid disease provided blood and tumor or nodule tissue, whose repertoires were compared.

V dropped 4 bases and J dropped 5 bases, with 10 bases sitting between them. The V gene's germline CDR1 is SNHLY and CDR2 FYNNEI. CDR3 length equals 13 residues. The material sequenced was blood. J is TRBJ2-3 and V is TRBV2, with D unresolved. The clonotype was recovered from a female donor with papillary thyroid cancer or a benign thyroid nodule (not recorded which). Some clones in this sample may be carry-over from other donors' samples. In DNA, the CDR3 is TGTGCCAGCAGTGCGACGAGGAAAGATACGCAGTATTTT. Translating it yields CASSATRKDTQYF.